This TCR beta chain was profiled in a study of blood T cell repertoires in COVID-19. Turning to the study itself: Samples came from the United States, Italy and Spain, spanning acute and convalescent COVID-19. Sources were T cells, B-cell-depleted T cells, or PBMCs; the material itself was cDNA or gDNA.

Cohorts were determined from participant-reported clinical history. Original processing notes: Scientists estimated how many nucleated cells there were by amplifying reference gene primers. Sequenced by immunoSEQ multiplex PCR; TCRdb stores in-frame clones only, minus some. The DNA gave D and trimming, while V, J and clone size come from that table. The sample contains under 300,000 clones, roughly 85% of which appear only once. CDR1 SQVTM and CDR2 ANQGSEA come from the germline V gene. CDR3 length equals 13 residues. J lost 1 base, V lost 6 bases, and 4 bases had no gene match. This chain joins TRBV29-1 and TRBJ2-7; TRBD1 agrees at 9 bases. The receptor was isolated from a woman aged 45-65 years who had been exposed to COVID-19. Sequences were obtained from PBMCs or T cells enriched from blood (not recorded which). The chain's CDR3 is CSVEDRGSYEQYF. The CDR3 coding sequence is TGCAGCGTCGAGGACAGGGGATCCTACGAGCAGTACTTC.